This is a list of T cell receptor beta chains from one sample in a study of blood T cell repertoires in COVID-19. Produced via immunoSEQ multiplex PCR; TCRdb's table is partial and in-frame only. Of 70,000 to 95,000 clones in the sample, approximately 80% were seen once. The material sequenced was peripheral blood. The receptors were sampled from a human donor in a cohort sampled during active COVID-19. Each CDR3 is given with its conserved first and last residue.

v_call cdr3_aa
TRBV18 CASSPSTTNEQFF
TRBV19 CASSPLDRATNEKLFF
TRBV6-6 CASSYSTGDGELFF
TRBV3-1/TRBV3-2 CASSQVVGGTEAFF
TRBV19 CASSIGAGKLFF
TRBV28 CASSLARGRQGKDTQYF
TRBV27 CASSPRPGGSSYEQYF
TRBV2 CASSEGQPYSGNTIYF
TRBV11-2 CASSLFGGFYGYTF
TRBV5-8 CASVRRGGRNEKLFF
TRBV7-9 CASSRHSGGGQETQYF
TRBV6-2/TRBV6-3 CASSFGTGGFRTYNEQFF
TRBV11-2 CASGGPSYEQYF
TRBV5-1 CASSLTGLSLSSDTQYF
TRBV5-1 CASSSPLAGVSYEQYF
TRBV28 CASSQGLAGAETQYF
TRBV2 CASRLQGDKNIQYF
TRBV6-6 CASSYESATNEKLFF
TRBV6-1 CASSEQASYEQYF
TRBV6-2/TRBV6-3 CASSADTGELFF
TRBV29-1 CSVAFIRDTGELFF
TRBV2 CASSAKGTGNQPQHF
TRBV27 CASSPWGRGGNTEAFF
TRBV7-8 CASSLNRGMGSNSGQYF
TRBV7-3 CASSLSLAGQETQYF
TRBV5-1 CASSEQAYNSPLHF
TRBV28 CASSLAGGSEAFF
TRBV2 CASKQLAGELYEQYF
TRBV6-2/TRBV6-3 CASSYSRNEQFF
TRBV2 CAGSRQGNYGYTF
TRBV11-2 CASSFSGSSTDTQYF
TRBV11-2 CASTRQWGGGNEQFF
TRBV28 CASRSLGTGTYEQYF
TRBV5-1 CASSLDRTRGEQFF
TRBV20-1 CSAAEDYEQYF
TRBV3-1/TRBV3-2 CASKGTSGVVKKETQYF
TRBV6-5 CASSYQGARNSPLHF